One T cell receptor (beta chain) is described in this entry. What it recognizes is unknown. The sample is drawn from a study of shared clonotypes between healthy human individuals. Several immunoSEQ plates received, in even portions, the genomic DNA of each subset. Repertoires were generated with immunoSEQ multiplex PCR, while TCRdb's copy carries only in-frame clones and drops some. The sample includes approximately 350,000 clones, 90% to 97% of them seen just once. In germline, CDR1 is MDHEN, CDR2 SYDVKM. Trimming pared 0 bases from V and 5 bases from J, leaving 7 bases between. The CDR3 extends over 13 amino acids. Study results and limitations: Non-shared clonotypes had lower generation probabilities than those shared by all four donors.

The receptor was isolated from a man aged 30 to 39 in good health. Material for sequencing was memory CD8+ T cells sorted from blood. Described subset: CD45RO+ cells pooled with CCR7-negative TemRA cells. The chain employs TRBV28 and TRBJ1-1; D is unresolved. This CDR3 reads CASSLWGRTEAFF. CDR3 DNA: TGTGCCAGCAGTTTATGGGGGAGGACTGAAGCTTTCTTT. Combining the CDR3 with reference TRBV28 and TRBJ1-1 gives the whole variable domain DVKVTQSSRYLVKRTGEKVFLECVQDMDHENMFWYRQDPGLGLRLIYFSYDVKMKEKGDIPEGYSVSREKKERFSLILESASTNQTSMYLCASSLWGRTEAFFGQGTRLTVV.